This T cell receptor beta chain was sequenced during a study of spatial heterogeneity in lung cancer. This clonotype was detected only a few times. Regarding time point: sample taken at primary tumor resection. The study sequenced unsorted whole RNA from tumor, nontumor lung or frozen PBMC. A distinct unique molecular identifier was carried by each TCR cDNA molecule. TCRdb redid the calling of the 5' RACE reads with MiXCR, one entry per CDR3 protein. The sample lists roughly 80,000 distinct CDR3 sequences; 7.5% to 9.5% were seen once. CDR3 length: 12 amino acids. With V trimmed by 4 bases and J by 6 bases, 3 bases remained unmatched. Germline V gene lookup returns CDR1 LGHDT and CDR2 YNNKEL (reference sequence).

The source material was PBMCs, sampled at surgery. The V gene is TRBV3-1, the J gene TRBJ2-7; 7 bases map to TRBD1. This receptor was taken from a male donor with early-stage non-small cell lung cancer. CDR3 sequence: CASSLGTVEQYF. DNA of the CDR3: TGTGCCAGCAGCCTTGGGACAGTCGAGCAGTACTTC.